A selection of T cell receptor beta chains follows, all from one sample in a study of T cell clonotyping in hematopoietic cell transplantation. Using immunoSEQ multiplex PCR, the repertoire was profiled, and TCRdb retains in-frame clones only, with some absent. The top ten clones hold around 3% of a sample with approximately 41,000 clones, 85% of them seen once. The specimen comprised peripheral blood mononuclear cells, sampled before stem cell transplant. Source of these receptors: a man between 60 and 75 years old with acute myeloid leukemia. Some clones in this sample may be carry-over from other donors' samples. The CDR3 runs from the conserved cysteine through the conserved F or W. The order of the fields is clone size, V gene, D gene, J gene, CDR3 DNA, CDR3 protein. D genes are given only for firm matches. Rows may omit the clone size; those that give it use once, few, many or a size class.

abundance: NA; v_gene: TRBV9; d_gene: NA; j_gene: TRBJ2-5; CDR3nt: TGTGCCAGCAGCGTAGGTCGGGGGGCGGAAGAGACCCAGTACTTC; CDR3aa: CASSVGRGAEETQYF
abundance: NA; v_gene: TRBV23-1; d_gene: NA; j_gene: TRBJ2-1; CDR3nt: TGCGCCAGCAGTCGAGAGACGGGACACCATTACAATGAGCAGTTCTTC; CDR3aa: CASSRETGHHYNEQFF
abundance: NA; v_gene: TRBV19; d_gene: NA; j_gene: TRBJ2-7; CDR3nt: TGTGCCAGTAGTATAGTGGCACTAGGTGACGAGCAGTACTTC; CDR3aa: CASSIVALGDEQYF
abundance: once; v_gene: TRBV6-5; d_gene: NA; j_gene: TRBJ1-2; CDR3nt: TGTGCCAGCAGAACCGACAAGGGCTATGGCTACACCTTC; CDR3aa: CASRTDKGYGYTF
abundance: NA; v_gene: TRBV16; d_gene: TRBD2; j_gene: TRBJ2-3; CDR3nt: TGTGCCAGCAGCCCAACCACGGCTAGCGGGGTGACAGATACGCAGTATTTT; CDR3aa: CASSPTTASGVTDTQYF
abundance: once; v_gene: TRBV4-2; d_gene: NA; j_gene: TRBJ2-5; CDR3nt: TGTGCCAGCAGCCAAGAGGAGACCCAGTACTTC; CDR3aa: CASSQEETQYF
abundance: NA; v_gene: TRBV28; d_gene: NA; j_gene: TRBJ1-2; CDR3nt: TGTGCCAGCAGTTTATTTCCGGTCTCTAACTATGGCTACACCTTC; CDR3aa: CASSLFPVSNYGYTF
abundance: NA; v_gene: TRBV19; d_gene: NA; j_gene: TRBJ2-7; CDR3nt: TGTGCCAGTACCTCGGTCTCCTACGAGCAGTACTTC; CDR3aa: CASTSVSYEQYF
abundance: once; v_gene: TRBV4-2; d_gene: TRBD2; j_gene: TRBJ2-3; CDR3nt: TGTGCCAGCAGCCCAGGGACTAGCGGGGTCACAGATACGCAGTATTTT; CDR3aa: CASSPGTSGVTDTQYF
abundance: once; v_gene: TRBV7-2; d_gene: NA; j_gene: TRBJ1-1; CDR3nt: TGTGCCAGCAGCCCCCTTCGGGGAATGAACACTGAAGCTTTCTTT; CDR3aa: CASSPLRGMNTEAFF
abundance: few; v_gene: TRBV19; d_gene: NA; j_gene: TRBJ1-2; CDR3nt: TGTGCCAGTAGTATAGATGAGGGGCCGGGGGGCTACACCTTC; CDR3aa: CASSIDEGPGGYTF
abundance: few; v_gene: TRBV19; d_gene: NA; j_gene: TRBJ2-7; CDR3nt: TGTGCCAGTAGCCGGAGACGGGACCCCTCCTACGAGCAGTACTTC; CDR3aa: CASSRRRDPSYEQYF
abundance: NA; v_gene: TRBV7-2; d_gene: TRBD2; j_gene: TRBJ2-5; CDR3nt: TGTGCCAGCAGCCCTCAGCGGGGAAATCAAGAGACCCAGTACTTC; CDR3aa: CASSPQRGNQETQYF
abundance: few; v_gene: TRBV6-1; d_gene: TRBD1; j_gene: TRBJ1-2; CDR3nt: TGTGCCAGCAACCTACCGACAGGGGGCGGCTATGGCTACACCTTC; CDR3aa: CASNLPTGGGYGYTF
abundance: NA; v_gene: TRBV27; d_gene: NA; j_gene: TRBJ1-1; CDR3nt: TGTGCCAGCAGTTACAGGGCGAACACTGAAGCTTTCTTT; CDR3aa: CASSYRANTEAFF
abundance: NA; v_gene: TRBV7-6; d_gene: TRBD1; j_gene: TRBJ1-2; CDR3nt: TGTGCCAGCAGCGCAACCTCCCCGTCGGGACAGGGAAAAGGCACTAACTATGGCTACACCTTC; CDR3aa: CASSATSPSGQGKGTNYGYTF
abundance: NA; v_gene: TRBV28; d_gene: TRBD1; j_gene: TRBJ2-4; CDR3nt: TGTGCCACCGAACAGGGGTTGGACAAAAACATTCAGTACTTC; CDR3aa: CATEQGLDKNIQYF
abundance: NA; v_gene: TRBV19; d_gene: NA; j_gene: TRBJ1-1; CDR3nt: TGTGCCAGTAGTATAACGGGAGGGAGTGGCAGGGACACTGAAGCTTTCTTT; CDR3aa: CASSITGGSGRDTEAFF
abundance: NA; v_gene: TRBV11-2; d_gene: NA; j_gene: TRBJ2-3; CDR3nt: TGTGCCAGCAGCTTAGCGCCTCGGGCTGATACGCAGTATTTT; CDR3aa: CASSLAPRADTQYF
abundance: NA; v_gene: TRBV6-1; d_gene: TRBD1; j_gene: TRBJ1-1; CDR3nt: TGTGCCAGCAGTGGGCAACAGGGGTGGAGTACTGAAGCTTTCTTT; CDR3aa: CASSGQQGWSTEAFF
abundance: NA; v_gene: TRBV25-1; d_gene: NA; j_gene: TRBJ1-5; CDR3nt: TGTGCCAGCAGTGGGACACGGACGGATCAGCCCCAGCATTTT; CDR3aa: CASSGTRTDQPQHF
abundance: NA; v_gene: TRBV2; d_gene: NA; j_gene: TRBJ1-5; CDR3nt: TGTGCCAGCAGGGTCTTAGGCCCGCAGCCCCAGCATTTT; CDR3aa: CASRVLGPQPQHF
abundance: NA; v_gene: TRBV7-3; d_gene: NA; j_gene: TRBJ2-7; CDR3nt: TGTGCCAGCAGCTTATTTCCGGGGCGGACCTACGAGCAGTACTTC; CDR3aa: CASSLFPGRTYEQYF
abundance: NA; v_gene: TRBV2; d_gene: TRBD1; j_gene: TRBJ2-7; CDR3nt: TGTGCCAGCGGGAAATCCGGACAGGGGGCTTGGGAGCAGTACTTC; CDR3aa: CASGKSGQGAWEQYF
abundance: once; v_gene: TRBV7-2; d_gene: NA; j_gene: TRBJ2-3; CDR3nt: TGTGCCAGCAGCGGGTCAGATACGCAGTATTTT; CDR3aa: CASSGSDTQYF
abundance: NA; v_gene: TRBV14; d_gene: TRBD2; j_gene: TRBJ2-3; CDR3nt: TGTGCCAGCAGCCAAGATAGGACTAGCGGGGGGCGAAGCACAGATACGCAGTATTTT; CDR3aa: CASSQDRTSGGRSTDTQYF
abundance: NA; v_gene: TRBV28; d_gene: TRBD1; j_gene: TRBJ1-6; CDR3nt: TGTGCCAGCAGTTACCCGGGACAGAGGTATTCACCCCTCCACTTT; CDR3aa: CASSYPGQRYSPLHF
abundance: once; v_gene: TRBV6-1; d_gene: TRBD1; j_gene: TRBJ2-7; CDR3nt: TGTGCCAGCTTACGGGACAGGGTCGAGACCTACGAGCAGTACTTC; CDR3aa: CASLRDRVETYEQYF
abundance: NA; v_gene: TRBV28; d_gene: TRBD1; j_gene: TRBJ1-1; CDR3nt: TGTGCCACCACCGGGACAGGGTTGACGATGAACACTGAAGCTTTCTTT; CDR3aa: CATTGTGLTMNTEAFF
abundance: NA; v_gene: TRBV19; d_gene: NA; j_gene: TRBJ1-3; CDR3nt: TGTGCCAGTAGTATAGCCCTGGACTCTGGAAACACCATATATTTT; CDR3aa: CASSIALDSGNTIYF
abundance: NA; v_gene: TRBV7-2; d_gene: NA; j_gene: TRBJ1-5; CDR3nt: TGTGCCAGCAGCTTAGGCGGGCCCCAGAATCAGCCCCAGCATTTT; CDR3aa: CASSLGGPQNQPQHF
abundance: NA; v_gene: TRBV30; d_gene: TRBD2; j_gene: TRBJ2-5; CDR3nt: TGTGCCTGGACCGCGGGGGTCGACCCTCAAGAGACCCAGTACTTC; CDR3aa: CAWTAGVDPQETQYF
abundance: few; v_gene: TRBV7-9; d_gene: NA; j_gene: TRBJ1-1; CDR3nt: TGTGCCAGCAGCTTAGACCGGTTTACTGAAGCTTTCTTT; CDR3aa: CASSLDRFTEAFF
abundance: once; v_gene: TRBV14; d_gene: TRBD1; j_gene: TRBJ2-7; CDR3nt: TGTGCCAGCAGCCTCGGGACAGGGGGAGCCTACGAGCAGTACTTC; CDR3aa: CASSLGTGGAYEQYF
abundance: NA; v_gene: TRBV30; d_gene: NA; j_gene: TRBJ1-5; CDR3nt: TGTGCCTGGAGCCCCTATTTGGGTACCAATCAGCCCCAGCATTTT; CDR3aa: CAWSPYLGTNQPQHF
abundance: NA; v_gene: TRBV4-1; d_gene: NA; j_gene: TRBJ2-7; CDR3nt: TGCGCCAGCAGCCAAGATCGGAGGGAACAGTACTTC; CDR3aa: CASSQDRREQYF
abundance: NA; v_gene: TRBV4-1; d_gene: TRBD1; j_gene: TRBJ1-5; CDR3nt: TGCGCCAGCAGCCAAGAGTTTTCAGGGGGGGGCAATCAGCCCCAGCATTTT; CDR3aa: CASSQEFSGGGNQPQHF
abundance: NA; v_gene: TRBV7-3; d_gene: NA; j_gene: TRBJ2-5; CDR3nt: TGTGCCAGCAGCCCAGGGGCGGGGGAAGAGAACCAGTACTTC; CDR3aa: CASSPGAGEENQYF
abundance: NA; v_gene: TRBV28; d_gene: TRBD1; j_gene: TRBJ1-3; CDR3nt: TGTGCCGGACAACAGGGGGACCCCGGAAACACCATATATTTT; CDR3aa: CAGQQGDPGNTIYF
abundance: NA; v_gene: TRBV7-2; d_gene: TRBD1; j_gene: TRBJ1-2; CDR3nt: TGTGCCAGCAGCCCATACAGGGGAGTTACTAACTATGGCTACACCTTC; CDR3aa: CASSPYRGVTNYGYTF
abundance: NA; v_gene: TRBV14; d_gene: NA; j_gene: TRBJ1-2; CDR3nt: TGTGCCAGCAGCCCACAGGGTTTGGGTGGCTACACCTTC; CDR3aa: CASSPQGLGGYTF
abundance: NA; v_gene: TRBV28; d_gene: TRBD2; j_gene: TRBJ2-5; CDR3nt: TGTGCCAGCAGGCCAGCGGGGACCGAGACCCAGTACTTC; CDR3aa: CASRPAGTETQYF
abundance: NA; v_gene: TRBV18; d_gene: NA; j_gene: TRBJ2-2; CDR3nt: TGTGCCAGCTCACCTAACCCGGGACAGAACACCGGGGAGCTGTTTTTT; CDR3aa: CASSPNPGQNTGELFF
abundance: NA; v_gene: TRBV9; d_gene: TRBD1; j_gene: TRBJ1-1; CDR3nt: TGTGCCAGCAGCGAGAGGGACAGCAAAGGGGCTTTCTTT; CDR3aa: CASSERDSKGAFF
abundance: NA; v_gene: TRBV10-3; d_gene: NA; j_gene: TRBJ1-1; CDR3nt: TGTGCCATCAGTGGGTTGGGGTGGCCGGGGAACACTGAAGCTTTCTTT; CDR3aa: CAISGLGWPGNTEAFF
abundance: NA; v_gene: TRBV19; d_gene: NA; j_gene: TRBJ1-2; CDR3nt: TGTGCCAGTAGTAACGCCAACTATGGCTACACCTTC; CDR3aa: CASSNANYGYTF
abundance: NA; v_gene: TRBV19; d_gene: TRBD2; j_gene: TRBJ2-3; CDR3nt: TGTGCCAGTAGCCTTACTAGCGGGGGACAGGATACGCAGTATTTT; CDR3aa: CASSLTSGGQDTQYF
abundance: NA; v_gene: TRBV19; d_gene: NA; j_gene: TRBJ1-1; CDR3nt: TGTGCCAGTAGTATAACTACCGGGACGGTGAACACTGAAGCTTTCTTT; CDR3aa: CASSITTGTVNTEAFF
abundance: NA; v_gene: TRBV19; d_gene: NA; j_gene: TRBJ2-5; CDR3nt: TGTGCCAGTAGTCCGATTCGGGGCCTTTGGGAAGAGACCCAGTACTTC; CDR3aa: CASSPIRGLWEETQYF
abundance: NA; v_gene: TRBV29-1; d_gene: TRBD1; j_gene: TRBJ1-5; CDR3nt: TGCAGCGCGTCGACAGGGGCCGGCAATCAGCCCCAGCATTTT; CDR3aa: CSASTGAGNQPQHF
abundance: NA; v_gene: TRBV7-9; d_gene: NA; j_gene: TRBJ2-5; CDR3nt: TGTGCCAGCAGCTTAGATGGGTCCCAGGGGACCCAGTACTTC; CDR3aa: CASSLDGSQGTQYF
abundance: NA; v_gene: TRBV7-8; d_gene: NA; j_gene: TRBJ2-7; CDR3nt: TGTGCCAGCAATCCCCAGGGGGGATTTTACGAGCAGTACTTC; CDR3aa: CASNPQGGFYEQYF
abundance: NA; v_gene: TRBV7-2; d_gene: NA; j_gene: TRBJ2-3; CDR3nt: TGTGCCAGCAGCGGGGCTAGAATCGCAGATACGCAGTATTTT; CDR3aa: CASSGARIADTQYF
abundance: NA; v_gene: TRBV7-9; d_gene: NA; j_gene: TRBJ1-4; CDR3nt: TGTGCCAGCAGCCCCTCCAGGGCGACTAATGAAAAACTGTTTTTT; CDR3aa: CASSPSRATNEKLFF
abundance: few; v_gene: TRBV7-9; d_gene: TRBD1; j_gene: TRBJ2-7; CDR3nt: TGTGCCAGCAGCTTAGCGCGCACAGGGGTTGAGCAGTACTTC; CDR3aa: CASSLARTGVEQYF
abundance: NA; v_gene: TRBV11-2; d_gene: TRBD2; j_gene: TRBJ2-3; CDR3nt: TGTGCCAGCAGCCAGACTAGCCCAGATACGCAGTATTTT; CDR3aa: CASSQTSPDTQYF